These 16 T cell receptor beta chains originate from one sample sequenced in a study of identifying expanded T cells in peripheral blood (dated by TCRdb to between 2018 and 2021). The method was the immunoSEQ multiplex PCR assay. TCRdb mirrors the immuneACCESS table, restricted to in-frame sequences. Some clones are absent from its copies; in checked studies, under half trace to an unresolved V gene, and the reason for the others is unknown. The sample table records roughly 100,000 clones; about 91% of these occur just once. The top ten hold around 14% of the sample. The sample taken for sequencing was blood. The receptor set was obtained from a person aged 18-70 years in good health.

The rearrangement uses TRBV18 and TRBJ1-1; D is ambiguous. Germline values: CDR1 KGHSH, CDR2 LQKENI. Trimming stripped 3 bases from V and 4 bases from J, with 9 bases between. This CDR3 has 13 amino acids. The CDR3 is CASSPGGVTEAFF. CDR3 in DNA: TGTGCCAGCTCACCCGGTGGGGTCACTGAAGCTTTCTTT.

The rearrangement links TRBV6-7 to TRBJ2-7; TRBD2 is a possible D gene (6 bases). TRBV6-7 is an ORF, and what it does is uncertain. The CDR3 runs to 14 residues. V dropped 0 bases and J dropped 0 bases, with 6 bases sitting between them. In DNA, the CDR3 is TGTGCCAGCAGTTACTCGGGGGGCTCCTACGAGCAGTACTTC. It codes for CASSYSGGSYEQYF.

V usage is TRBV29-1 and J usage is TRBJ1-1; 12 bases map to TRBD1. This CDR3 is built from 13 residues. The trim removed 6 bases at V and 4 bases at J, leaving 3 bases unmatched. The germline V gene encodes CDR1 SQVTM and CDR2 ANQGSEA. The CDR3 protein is CSVGTGGGTEAFF. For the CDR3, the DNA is TGCAGCGTCGGGACAGGGGGCGGCACTGAAGCTTTCTTT.

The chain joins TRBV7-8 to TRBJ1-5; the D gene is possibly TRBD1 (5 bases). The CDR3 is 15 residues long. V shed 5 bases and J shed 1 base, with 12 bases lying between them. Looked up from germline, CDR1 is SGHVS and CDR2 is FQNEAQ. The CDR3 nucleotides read TGTGCCAGCAGCCCCAGTGGGGGGAGCAATCAGCCCCAGCATTTT. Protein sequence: CASSPSGGSNQPQHF.

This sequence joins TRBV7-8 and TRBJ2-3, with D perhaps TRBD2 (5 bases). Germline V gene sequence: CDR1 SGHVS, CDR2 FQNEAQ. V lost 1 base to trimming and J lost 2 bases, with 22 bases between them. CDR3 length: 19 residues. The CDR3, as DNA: TGTGCCAGCAGCTTAGATCCCCGTAAACAGCGGCCCCTCACAGATACGCAGTATTTT. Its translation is CASSLDPRKQRPLTDTQYF.

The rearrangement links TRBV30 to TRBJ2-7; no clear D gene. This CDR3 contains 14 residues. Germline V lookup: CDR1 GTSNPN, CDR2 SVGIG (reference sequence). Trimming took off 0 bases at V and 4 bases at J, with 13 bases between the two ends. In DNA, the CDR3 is TGTGCCTGGAGTGTAGGGCTAGGCCCTTACGAGCAGTACTTC. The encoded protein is CAWSVGLGPYEQYF.

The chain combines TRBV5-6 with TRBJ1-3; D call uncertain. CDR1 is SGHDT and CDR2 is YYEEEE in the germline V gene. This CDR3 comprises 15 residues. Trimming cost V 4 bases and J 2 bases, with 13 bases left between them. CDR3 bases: TGTGCCAGCAGCCCCACGTTTGCCCCTGGAAACACCATATATTTT. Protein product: CASSPTFAPGNTIYF.

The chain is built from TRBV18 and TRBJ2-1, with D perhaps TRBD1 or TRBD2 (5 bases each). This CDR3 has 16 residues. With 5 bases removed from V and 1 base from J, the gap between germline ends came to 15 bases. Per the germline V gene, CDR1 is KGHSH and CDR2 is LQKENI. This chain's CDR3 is CASSSKRGPSYNEQFF. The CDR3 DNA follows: TGTGCCAGCTCATCCAAACGGGGACCTTCCTACAATGAGCAGTTCTTC.

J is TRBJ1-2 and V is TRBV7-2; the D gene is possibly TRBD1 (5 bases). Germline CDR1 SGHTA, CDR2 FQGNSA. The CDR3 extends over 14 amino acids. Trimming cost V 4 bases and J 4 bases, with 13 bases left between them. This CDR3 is CASSSSGTAYGYTF. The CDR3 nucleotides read TGTGCCAGCAGCTCTTCCGGGACGGCCTATGGCTACACCTTC. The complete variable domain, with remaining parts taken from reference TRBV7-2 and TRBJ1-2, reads GAGVSQSPSNKVTEKGKDVELRCDPISGHTALYWYRQSLGQGLEFLIYFQGNSAPDKSGLPSDRFSAERTGGSVSTLTIQRTQQEDSAVYLCASSSSGTAYGYTFGSGTRLTVV.

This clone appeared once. The CDR3 coding sequence is TGTGCCAGCAGTTTTAGGCGGGGTGGCAGGGGGCTTAGCAATCAGCCCCAGCATTTT. This codes for CASSFRRGGRGLSNQPQHF. The V and J genes are TRBV28 and TRBJ1-5; 8 bases line up with TRBD1. The ends lost 3 bases at V and 0 bases at J; junction bases unmatched: 13. CDR3 length equals 19 residues. The germline V gene has CDR1 MDHEN and CDR2 SYDVKM.

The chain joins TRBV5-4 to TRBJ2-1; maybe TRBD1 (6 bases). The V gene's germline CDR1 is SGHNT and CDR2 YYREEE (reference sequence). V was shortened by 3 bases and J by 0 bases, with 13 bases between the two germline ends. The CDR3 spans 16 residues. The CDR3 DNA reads TGTGCCAGCAGCTCCCGGACAGCTAGCTCCTACAATGAGCAGTTCTTC. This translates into CASSSRTASSYNEQFF.

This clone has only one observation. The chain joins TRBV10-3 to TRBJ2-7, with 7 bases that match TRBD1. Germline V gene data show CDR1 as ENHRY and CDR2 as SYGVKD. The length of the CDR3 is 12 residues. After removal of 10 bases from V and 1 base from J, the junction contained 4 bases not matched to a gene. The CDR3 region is CATADRSYEQYF. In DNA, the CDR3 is TGTGCCACCGCGGACAGGTCCTACGAGCAGTACTTC.

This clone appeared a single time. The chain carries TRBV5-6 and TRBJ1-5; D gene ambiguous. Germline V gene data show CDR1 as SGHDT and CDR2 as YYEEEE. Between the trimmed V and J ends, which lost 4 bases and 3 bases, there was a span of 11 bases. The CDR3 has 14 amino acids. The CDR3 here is CASSQGGFNQPQHF. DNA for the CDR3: TGTGCCAGCAGCCAAGGAGGCTTCAATCAGCCCCAGCATTTT.

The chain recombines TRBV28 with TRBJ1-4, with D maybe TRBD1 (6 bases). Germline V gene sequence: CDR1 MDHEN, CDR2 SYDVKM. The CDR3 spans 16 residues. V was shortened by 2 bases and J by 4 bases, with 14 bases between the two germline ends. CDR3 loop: CASSLGGSSYNEKLFF. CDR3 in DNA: TGTGCCAGCAGTTTAGGGGGCAGCTCCTATAATGAAAAACTGTTTTTT.

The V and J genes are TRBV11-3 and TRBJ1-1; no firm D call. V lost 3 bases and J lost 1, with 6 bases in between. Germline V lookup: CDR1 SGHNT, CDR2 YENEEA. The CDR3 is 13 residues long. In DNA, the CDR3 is TGTGCCAGCAGCTTCCGTGAGAACACTGAAGCTTTCTTT. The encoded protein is CASSFRENTEAFF.

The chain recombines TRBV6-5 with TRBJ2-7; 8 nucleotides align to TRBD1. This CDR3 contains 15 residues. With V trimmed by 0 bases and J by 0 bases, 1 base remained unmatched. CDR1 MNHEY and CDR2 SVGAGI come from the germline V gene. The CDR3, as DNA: TGTGCCAGCAGTTACTCGGGACAGGCCTCCTACGAGCAGTACTTC. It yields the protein CASSYSGQASYEQYF.